This T cell receptor beta chain appears in the sequencing data of a study of Graves' ophthalmopathy and Graves' hyperthyroidism. General study findings and limits: In separating ophthalmopathy from stable hyperthyroidism, a 13-signature model achieved nearly 90% sensitivity and 75% to 84% specificity.

This clonotype appeared many times. Its antigen is undetermined. The germline V and J ends were trimmed by 4 bases and 0 bases, with 7 bases remaining between them. Germline CDR1 reads SGHKS; CDR2 reads YYEKEE (reference sequence). The CDR3 consists of 13 residues. The authors amplified TCR beta CDR3 regions, and they did so from RNA transcripts for repertoire sequencing. The authors performed first-round RT-PCR with HTBI primers and then a second-round multiplex PCR. Using its own MiXCR run on the multiplex PCR reads, TCRdb lists one record per CDR3 protein. The repertoire holds 45,000 to 60,000 distinct CDR3 sequences, with approximately 47% as singletons.

This TCR came from an adult woman with Graves' ophthalmopathy. The sequenced material came from peripheral blood. V and J are TRBV5-5 and TRBJ1-1, with D uncertain. The CDR3 DNA reads as TGTGCCAGCAGCAATCAGATGAACACTGAAGCTTTCTTT. This gives the protein CASSNQMNTEAFF.